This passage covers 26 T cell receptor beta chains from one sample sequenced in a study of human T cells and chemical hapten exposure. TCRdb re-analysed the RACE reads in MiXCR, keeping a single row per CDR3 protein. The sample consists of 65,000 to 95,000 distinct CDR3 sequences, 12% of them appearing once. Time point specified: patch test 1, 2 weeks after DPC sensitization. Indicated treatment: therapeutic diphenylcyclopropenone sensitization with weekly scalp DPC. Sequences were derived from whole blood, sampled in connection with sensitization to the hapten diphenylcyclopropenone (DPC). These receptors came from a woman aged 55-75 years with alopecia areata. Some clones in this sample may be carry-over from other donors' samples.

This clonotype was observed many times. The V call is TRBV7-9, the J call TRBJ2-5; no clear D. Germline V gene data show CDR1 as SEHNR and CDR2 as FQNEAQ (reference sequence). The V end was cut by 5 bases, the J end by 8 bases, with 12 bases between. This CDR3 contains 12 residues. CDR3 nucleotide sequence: TGTGCCAGCAGCGAGTACCGAGGAACCCAGTACTTC. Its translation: CASSEYRGTQYF.

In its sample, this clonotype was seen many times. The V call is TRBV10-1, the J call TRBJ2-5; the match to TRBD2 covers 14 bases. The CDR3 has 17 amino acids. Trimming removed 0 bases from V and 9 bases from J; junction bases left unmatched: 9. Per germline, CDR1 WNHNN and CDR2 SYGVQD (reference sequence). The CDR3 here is CASSESPPGLAGEAQYF. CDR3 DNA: TGCGCCAGCAGTGAGTCCCCACCGGGACTAGCGGGGGAGGCCCAGTACTTC.

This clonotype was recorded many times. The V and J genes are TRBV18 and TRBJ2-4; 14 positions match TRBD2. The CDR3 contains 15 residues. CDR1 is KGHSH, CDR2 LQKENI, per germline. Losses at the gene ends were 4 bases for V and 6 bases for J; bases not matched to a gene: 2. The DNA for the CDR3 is TGTGCCAGCTCACTGGGGACTAGCGGGGGAAACATTCAGTACTTC. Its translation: CASSLGTSGGNIQYF.

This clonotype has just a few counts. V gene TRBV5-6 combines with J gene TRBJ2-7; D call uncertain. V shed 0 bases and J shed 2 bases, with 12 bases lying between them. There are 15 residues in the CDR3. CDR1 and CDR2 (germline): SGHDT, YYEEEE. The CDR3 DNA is TGTGCCAGCAGCTTGGAGGGCCTGAATACCTACGAGCAGTACTTC. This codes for CASSLEGLNTYEQYF.

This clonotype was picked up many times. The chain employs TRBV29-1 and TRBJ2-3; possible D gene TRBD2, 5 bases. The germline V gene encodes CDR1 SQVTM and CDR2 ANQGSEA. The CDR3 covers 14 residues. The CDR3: CIIRGGPAADTQYF. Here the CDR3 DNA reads TGCATCATACGAGGCGGGCCAGCGGCAGATACGCAGTATTTT.

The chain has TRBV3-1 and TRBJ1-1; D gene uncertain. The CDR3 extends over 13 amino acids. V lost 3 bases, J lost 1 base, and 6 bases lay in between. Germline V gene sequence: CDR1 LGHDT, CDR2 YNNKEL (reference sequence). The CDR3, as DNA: TGTGCCAGCAGCCAGGTACCGAACACTGAAGCTTTCTTT. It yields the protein CASSQVPNTEAFF.

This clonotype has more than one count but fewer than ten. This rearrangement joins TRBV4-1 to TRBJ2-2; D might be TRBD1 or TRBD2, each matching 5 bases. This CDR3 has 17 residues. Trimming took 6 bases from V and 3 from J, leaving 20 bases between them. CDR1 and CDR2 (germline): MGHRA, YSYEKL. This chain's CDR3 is CASSLRDPYPDTGELFF. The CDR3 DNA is TGCGCCAGCAGTCTCCGGGACCCTTATCCGGACACCGGGGAGCTGTTTTTT.

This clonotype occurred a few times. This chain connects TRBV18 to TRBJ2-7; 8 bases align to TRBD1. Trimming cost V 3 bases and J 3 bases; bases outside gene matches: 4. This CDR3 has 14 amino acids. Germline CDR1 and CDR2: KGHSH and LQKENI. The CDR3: CASSPRTGNYEQYF. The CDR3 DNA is TGTGCCAGCTCACCCCGGACAGGGAACTACGAGCAGTACTTC.

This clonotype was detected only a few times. DNA for the CDR3: TGTGCCAGCAGTTTGGCGGGGGAGACCCAGTACTTC. This encodes CASSLAGETQYF. This chain uses TRBV6-6 with TRBJ2-5; D possibly corresponds to TRBD2 (6 bases). CDR3 length: 12 amino acids. Germline CDR1 reads MNHNY; CDR2 reads SVGAGI (reference sequence). Between the trimmed V and J ends, which lost 4 bases and 5 bases, there was a span of 8 bases.

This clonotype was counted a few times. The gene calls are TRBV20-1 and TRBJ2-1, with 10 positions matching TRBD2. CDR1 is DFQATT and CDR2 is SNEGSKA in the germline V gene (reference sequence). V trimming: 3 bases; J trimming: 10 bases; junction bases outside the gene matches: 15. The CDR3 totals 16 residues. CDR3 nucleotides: TGCAGTGCTAGGATGCGGGGTCTAGCGGGGGTACGGGAGCAGTTCTTC. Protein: CSARMRGLAGVREQFF.

For the CDR3, the DNA is TGTGCCAGCAGCCAGGTCGTCACTGAAGCTTTCTTT. It specifies CASSQVVTEAFF. The chain recombines TRBV3-1 with TRBJ1-1; D uncertain. Trimming took off 3 bases at V and 4 bases at J, with 6 bases between the two ends. This CDR3 is 12 amino acids long. Germline V gene data show CDR1 as LGHDT and CDR2 as YNNKEL (reference sequence).

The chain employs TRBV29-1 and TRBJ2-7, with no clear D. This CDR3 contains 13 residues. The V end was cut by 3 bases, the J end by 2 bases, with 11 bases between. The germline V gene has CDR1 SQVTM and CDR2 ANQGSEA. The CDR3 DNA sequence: TGCAGCGTTGATGGTGTAGGACCCTACGAGCAGTACTTC. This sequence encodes CSVDGVGPYEQYF.

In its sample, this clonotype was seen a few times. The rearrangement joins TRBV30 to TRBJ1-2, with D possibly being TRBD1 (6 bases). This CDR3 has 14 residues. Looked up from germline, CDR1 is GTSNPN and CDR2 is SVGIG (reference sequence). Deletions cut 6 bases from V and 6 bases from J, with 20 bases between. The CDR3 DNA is TGTGCCTGTCAGCCAGGGGCGTTTGGGAATGGCTACACCTTC. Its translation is CACQPGAFGNGYTF.

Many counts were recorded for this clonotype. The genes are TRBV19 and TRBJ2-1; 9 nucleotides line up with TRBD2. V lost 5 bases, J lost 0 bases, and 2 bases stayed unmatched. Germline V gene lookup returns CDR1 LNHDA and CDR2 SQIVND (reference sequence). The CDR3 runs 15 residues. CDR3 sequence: CASSVSGSSYNEQFF. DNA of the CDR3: TGTGCCAGTAGTGTTAGCGGGAGCTCCTACAATGAGCAGTTCTTC.

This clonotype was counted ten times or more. CDR3 residues: CATTTGHAEKLFF. CDR3 DNA sequence: TGTGCCACTACGACAGGGCACGCTGAAAAACTGTTTTTT. The rearrangement joins TRBV19 to TRBJ1-4; 7 nucleotides match TRBD1. Trimming cost V 10 bases and J 7 bases; bases outside gene matches: 9. In germline, CDR1 is LNHDA, CDR2 SQIVND (reference sequence). The CDR3 totals 13 residues.

CDR3 nucleotides: TGTGCCAGCAGCAGCTATGGCTACACCTTC. Translation: CASSSYGYTF. The chain has TRBV28 and TRBJ1-2; D is ambiguous. Trimming cost V 6 bases and J 4 bases, with 3 bases left between them. Per germline, CDR1 MDHEN and CDR2 SYDVKM. The CDR3 consists of 10 residues.

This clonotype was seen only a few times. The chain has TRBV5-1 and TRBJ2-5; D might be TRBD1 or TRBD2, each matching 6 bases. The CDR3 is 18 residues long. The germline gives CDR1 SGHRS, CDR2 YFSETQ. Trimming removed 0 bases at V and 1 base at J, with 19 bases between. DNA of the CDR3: TGCGCCAGCAGCTTGGCCTTGGGTACAGGGAGGTTCCAAGAGACCCAGTACTTC. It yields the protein CASSLALGTGRFQETQYF.

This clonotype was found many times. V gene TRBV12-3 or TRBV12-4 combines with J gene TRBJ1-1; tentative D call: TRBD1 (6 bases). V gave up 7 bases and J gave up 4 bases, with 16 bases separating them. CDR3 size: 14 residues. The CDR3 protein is CASTRGEGGTEAFF. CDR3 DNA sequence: TGTGCCAGCACCCGGGGGGAAGGGGGCACTGAAGCTTTCTTT.

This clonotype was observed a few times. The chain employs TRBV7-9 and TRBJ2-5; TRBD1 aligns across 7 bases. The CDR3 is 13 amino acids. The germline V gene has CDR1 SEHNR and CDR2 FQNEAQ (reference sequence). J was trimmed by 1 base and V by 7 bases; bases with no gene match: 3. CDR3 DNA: TGTGCCAGCATCCACAGGGGCCAAGAGACCCAGTACTTC. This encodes CASIHRGQETQYF.

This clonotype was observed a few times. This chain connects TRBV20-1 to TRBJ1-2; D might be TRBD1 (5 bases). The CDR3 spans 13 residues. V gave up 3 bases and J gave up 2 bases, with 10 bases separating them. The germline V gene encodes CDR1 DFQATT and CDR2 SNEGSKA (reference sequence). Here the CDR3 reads CSASRDLNYGYTF. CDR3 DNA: TGCAGTGCTAGCCGGGACCTAAACTATGGCTACACCTTC.

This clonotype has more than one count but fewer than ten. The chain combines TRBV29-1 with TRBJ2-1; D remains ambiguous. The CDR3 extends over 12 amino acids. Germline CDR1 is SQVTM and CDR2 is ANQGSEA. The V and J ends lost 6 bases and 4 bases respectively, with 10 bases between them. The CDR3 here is CSVTHQYNEQFF. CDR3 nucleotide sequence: TGCAGCGTAACACACCAATACAATGAGCAGTTCTTC.

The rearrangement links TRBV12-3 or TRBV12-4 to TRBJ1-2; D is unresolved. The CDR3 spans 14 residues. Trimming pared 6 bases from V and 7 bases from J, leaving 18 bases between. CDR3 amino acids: CASSRPGPSGGYTF. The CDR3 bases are TGTGCCAGCAGCCGTCCCGGACCGTCCGGTGGCTACACCTTC.

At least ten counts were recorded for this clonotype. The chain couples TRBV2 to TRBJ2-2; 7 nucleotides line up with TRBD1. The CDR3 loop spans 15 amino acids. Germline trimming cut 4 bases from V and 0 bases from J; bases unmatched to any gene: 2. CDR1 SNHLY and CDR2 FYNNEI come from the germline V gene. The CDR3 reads CASSGTGANTGELFF. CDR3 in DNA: TGTGCCAGCAGTGGGACAGGAGCGAACACCGGGGAGCTGTTTTTT.

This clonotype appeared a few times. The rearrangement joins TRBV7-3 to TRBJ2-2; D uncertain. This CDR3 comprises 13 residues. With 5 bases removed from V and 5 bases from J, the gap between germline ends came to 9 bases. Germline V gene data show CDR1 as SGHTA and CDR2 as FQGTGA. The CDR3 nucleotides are TGTGCCAGCAGCCCAATCCCGACCGGGGAGCTGTTTTTT. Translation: CASSPIPTGELFF. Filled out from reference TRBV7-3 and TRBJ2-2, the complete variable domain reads GAGVSQTPSNKVTEKGKYVELRCDPISGHTALYWYRQSLGQGPEFLIYFQGTGAADDSGLPNDRFFAVRPEGSVSTLKIQRTERGDSAVYLCASSPIPTGELFFGEGSRLTVL.

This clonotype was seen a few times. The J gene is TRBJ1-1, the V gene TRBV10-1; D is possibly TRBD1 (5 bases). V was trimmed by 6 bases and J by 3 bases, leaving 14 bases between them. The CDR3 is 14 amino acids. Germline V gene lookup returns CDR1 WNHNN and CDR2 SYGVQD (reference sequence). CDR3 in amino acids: CASSRTRGDTEAFF. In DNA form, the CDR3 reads TGCGCCAGCAGCCGGACCCGGGGGGACACTGAAGCTTTCTTT.

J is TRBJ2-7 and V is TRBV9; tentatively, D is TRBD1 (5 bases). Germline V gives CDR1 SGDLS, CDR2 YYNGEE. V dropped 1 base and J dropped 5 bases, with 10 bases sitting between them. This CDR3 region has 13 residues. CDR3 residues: CASSVSTGDEQYF. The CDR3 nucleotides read TGTGCCAGCAGCGTATCTACAGGTGACGAGCAGTACTTC.